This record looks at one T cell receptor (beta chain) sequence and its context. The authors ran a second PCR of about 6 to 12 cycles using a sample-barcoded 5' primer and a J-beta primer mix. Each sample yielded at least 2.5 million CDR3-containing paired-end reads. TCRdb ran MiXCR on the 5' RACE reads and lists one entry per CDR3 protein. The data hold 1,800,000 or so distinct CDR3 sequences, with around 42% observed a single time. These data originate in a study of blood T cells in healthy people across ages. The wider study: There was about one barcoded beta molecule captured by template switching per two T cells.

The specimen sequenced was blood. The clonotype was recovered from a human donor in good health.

The CDR3 DNA follows: TGCAGCGTTGGCCGGGGCTACACCTTC. Amino acid sequence: CSVGRGYTF. This rearrangement joins TRBV29-1 to TRBJ1-2, with D uncertain. The CDR3 consists of 9 residues. V was trimmed by 4 bases and J by 8 bases, leaving 5 bases between them. Germline-derived CDR1 and CDR2 are SQVTM and ANQGSEA. The whole variable domain, filled in from reference TRBV29-1 and TRBJ1-2, reads SAVISQKPSRDICQRGTSLTIQCQVDSQVTMMFWYRQQPGQSLTLIATANQGSEATYESGFVIDKFPISRPNLTFSTLTVSNMSPEDSSIYLCSVGRGYTFGSGTRLTVV.